Below, 18 T cell receptor beta chains from the same sample are listed, as sequenced in a study of cytomegalovirus exposure and HLA in healthy donors. A multiplex PCR was run with 60 Vbeta primers and 13 Jbeta primers. Assay: immunoSEQ multiplex PCR; the TCRdb copy retains only in-frame clones and omits some. The table lists under 200,000 clones, approximately 84% of them singletons. Input material: PBMCs. These receptors were collected from a boy between 2 and 10 years old in good health and CMV-seronegative.

V and J are TRBV30 and TRBJ2-5; D remains ambiguous. This CDR3 comprises 11 residues. CDR1 and CDR2 from the germline V gene are GTSNPN and SVGIG (reference sequence). V was cut by 0 bases and J by 11 bases, with 10 bases left in between. The CDR3 DNA reads TGTGCCTGGAGTGTATACTCGGAGCAGTACTTC. Translated: CAWSVYSEQYF.

This clone was detected once. The V gene is TRBV19, the J gene TRBJ2-6; no reliable D call. CDR3 length equals 15 residues. Per the germline V gene, CDR1 is LNHDA and CDR2 is SQIVND (reference sequence). Trimming stripped 3 bases from V and 0 bases from J, with 6 bases between. CDR3 DNA: TGTGCCAGTAGTATGATAGCCTCTGGGGCCAACGTCCTGACTTTC. It is translated as CASSMIASGANVLTF. Complete variable domain (other parts from reference TRBV19 and TRBJ2-6): DGGITQSPKYLFRKEGQNVTLSCEQNLNHDAMYWYRQDPGQGLRLIYYSQIVNDFQKGDIAEGYSVSREKKESFPLTVTSAQKNPTAFYLCASSMIASGANVLTFGAGSRLTVL.

This sequence joins TRBV30 and TRBJ1-1; 7 nucleotides align to TRBD1. The V and J ends lost 4 bases and 6 bases, in that order; junction bases with no gene match: 5. This CDR3 spans 12 amino acids. Germline V lookup: CDR1 GTSNPN, CDR2 SVGIG (reference sequence). In nucleotides, the CDR3 is TGTGCCTGGACTCGACAGGGCTCTGAAGCTTTCTTT. This gives the protein CAWTRQGSEAFF.

This clone appeared once. One end of the junction fails to match germline, which may point to a read error. The chain recombines TRBV9 with TRBJ2-3; TRBD1 aligns across 7 bases. The CDR3 has 14 amino acids. Germline CDR1 SGDLS, CDR2 YYNGEE. The CDR3 is CASTVGGRTDTQYF. CDR3 sequence (DNA): TGTGCCAGCACCGTAGGGGGCCGCACAGATACGCAGTATTTT.

V and J are TRBV7-9 and TRBJ1-5; possible D gene TRBD1, 6 bases. The CDR3 extends over 16 amino acids. Germline lookup yields CDR1 SEHNR and CDR2 FQNEAQ (reference sequence). Trimming removed 2 bases from V and 0 bases from J, with 11 bases in between. The CDR3 spells CASSLSGASSNQPQHF. Here the CDR3 DNA reads TGTGCCAGCAGCTTATCAGGGGCGTCTAGCAATCAGCCCCAGCATTTT. Complete variable domain (other parts from reference TRBV7-9 and TRBJ1-5): DTGVSQNPRHKITKRGQNVTFRCDPISEHNRLYWYRQTLGQGPEFLTYFQNEAQLEKSRLLSDRFSAERPKGSFSTLEIQRTEQGDSAMYLCASSLSGASSNQPQHFGDGTRLSIL.

This chain links TRBV4-1 with TRBJ1-2; D gene unclear. V was shortened by 3 bases and J by 4 bases, with 9 bases between the two germline ends. Per germline, CDR1 MGHRA and CDR2 YSYEKL. This CDR3 comprises 13 residues. Here the CDR3 DNA reads TGCGCCAGCAGCCATTCGGGGATCTATGGCTACACCTTC. Its protein product is CASSHSGIYGYTF.

This clone appeared a few times. The chain couples TRBV4-2 to TRBJ1-2; D not certain. The V gene lost 1 base and the J gene lost 2 bases, with 8 bases spanning the gap. This CDR3 contains 14 residues. The germline gives CDR1 LGHNA, CDR2 YNFKEQ. CDR3 sequence: CASSQAGGNYGYTF. The CDR3 nucleotides are TGTGCCAGCAGCCAAGCGGGCGGGAACTATGGCTACACCTTC.

The rearrangement links TRBV4-1 to TRBJ2-3, with 7 nucleotides matching TRBD2. The CDR3 contains 14 residues. Germline CDR1 MGHRA, CDR2 YSYEKL. V dropped 8 bases and J dropped 4; count of bases not matched to a gene: 9. The CDR3 nucleotides read TGCGCCAGCTCCCGGGCCGCGGGGGCAGATACGCAGTATTTT. Encoded protein: CASSRAAGADTQYF.

The chain uses TRBV27 and TRBJ2-5; 12 bases agree with TRBD2. The closer fit of TRBJ2-7 to the DNA end suggests the J call may be wrong. CDR3 size: 16 residues. Germline V gives CDR1 MNHEY, CDR2 SMNVEV (reference sequence). CDR3 loop: CASSFRLAGAYGEQYF. The CDR3 nucleotides read TGTGCCAGCAGTTTTAGACTAGCGGGGGCCTACGGCGAGCAGTACTTC.

The gene calls are TRBV5-4 and TRBJ1-2; 10 nucleotides agree with TRBD1. The J segment lost 5 bases and the V segment lost 1 base, leaving 5 bases of the junction unmatched. The CDR3 contains 15 residues. Germline CDR1 SGHNT, CDR2 YYREEE (reference sequence). The CDR3 sequence: CASSLRDRGKYGYTF. The CDR3 region has the DNA TGTGCCAGCAGCTTGCGGGACAGGGGCAAGTATGGCTACACCTTC.

This chain uses TRBV7-6 with TRBJ2-5; maybe TRBD2 (6 bases). From germline, CDR1 is SGHVS and CDR2 FNYEAQ. This CDR3 has 17 amino acids. V dropped 3 bases and J dropped 4 bases, with 21 bases sitting between them. Here the CDR3 DNA reads TGTGCCAGCAGCTTTCAACCGGGAGAGGGAATGGGAGAGACCCAGTACTTC. This codes for CASSFQPGEGMGETQYF.

The rearrangement uses TRBV7-3 and TRBJ1-2; TRBD1 is a possible D gene (5 bases). This CDR3 spans 13 amino acids. Germline CDR1 reads SGHTA; CDR2 reads FQGTGA. The V and J ends lost 5 bases and 5 bases respectively, with 12 bases between them. Here the CDR3 reads CASSPNGGYGYTF. CDR3 DNA sequence: TGTGCCAGCAGCCCAAACGGGGGATATGGCTACACCTTC.

The V call is TRBV4-2, the J call TRBJ2-1, with 10 bases fitting TRBD2. The V and J ends lost 4 bases and 3 bases, in that order; junction bases with no gene match: 9. The CDR3 covers 17 residues. Germline CDR1 and CDR2: LGHNA and YNFKEQ. CDR3 DNA: TGTGCCAGCAGCCTTACGGACGGGACTAGCGACTACAATGAGCAGTTCTTC. Protein: CASSLTDGTSDYNEQFF.

Only a few counts were recorded for this clone. This chain links TRBV28 with TRBJ1-1, with a possible D match to TRBD1 (5 bases). Looked up from germline, CDR1 is MDHEN and CDR2 is SYDVKM. CDR3 size: 13 residues. Trimming shortened V by 3 bases and J by 6 bases, and 11 bases separated the two germline ends. The CDR3 loop is CASSFRGGPEAFF. The CDR3 DNA follows: TGTGCCAGCAGTTTCCGCGGGGGACCTGAAGCTTTCTTT.

This chain uses TRBV29-1 with TRBJ2-5; TRBD2 matches 9 bases. TRBJ2-7 matches the DNA end more closely, so the J call is doubtful. This CDR3 has 14 amino acids. Germline V CDR1 and CDR2: SQVTM, ANQGSEA. The CDR3 loop reads CSVGGLAGVAEQYF. In DNA form, the CDR3 reads TGCAGCGTTGGTGGTTTAGCGGGAGTTGCCGAGCAGTACTTC.

The CDR3 DNA is TGTGCCAGCAGTCTGGCGGGAGCCCCCACAGATACGCAGTATTTT. Translated, it gives CASSLAGAPTDTQYF. This chain links TRBV11-3 with TRBJ2-3, with 7 bases fitting TRBD2. V dropped 6 bases and J dropped 2; count of bases not matched to a gene: 8. The length of the CDR3 is 15 residues. Germline V gene sequence: CDR1 SGHNT, CDR2 YENEEA.

This clone was found once. This chain connects TRBV5-4 to TRBJ2-5; TRBD2 matches at 12 bases. V was clipped by 4 bases and J by 5 bases; unmatched bases: 9. This CDR3 is 16 amino acids long. CDR1 and CDR2 from the germline V gene are SGHNT and YYREEE (reference sequence). The CDR3 sequence is CASSPGLAGIWETQYF. The CDR3 DNA is TGTGCCAGCAGCCCAGGACTAGCGGGAATTTGGGAGACCCAGTACTTC.

The chain joins TRBV30 to TRBJ2-2; 7 positions agree with TRBD2. The CDR3 is made up of 14 amino acids. Germline CDR1 GTSNPN, CDR2 SVGIG (reference sequence). Trimming removed 2 bases from V and 3 bases from J; junction bases left unmatched: 3. CDR3 residues: CAWSSGIHTGELFF. DNA for the CDR3: TGTGCCTGGAGTAGCGGGATTCACACCGGGGAGCTGTTTTTT.